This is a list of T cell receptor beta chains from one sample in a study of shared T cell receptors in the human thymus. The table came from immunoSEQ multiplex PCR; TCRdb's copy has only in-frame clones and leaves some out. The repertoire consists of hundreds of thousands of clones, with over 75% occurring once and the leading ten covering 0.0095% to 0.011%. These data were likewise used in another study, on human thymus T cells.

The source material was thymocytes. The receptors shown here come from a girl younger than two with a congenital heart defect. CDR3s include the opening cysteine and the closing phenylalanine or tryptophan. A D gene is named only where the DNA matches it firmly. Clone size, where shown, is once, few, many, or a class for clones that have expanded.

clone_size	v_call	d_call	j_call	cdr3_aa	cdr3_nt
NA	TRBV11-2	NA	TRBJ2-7	CASSSLLGANSYEQYF	TGTGCCAGCAGCTCTCTGTTAGGGGCCAACTCCTACGAGCAGTACTTC
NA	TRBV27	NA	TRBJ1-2	CASGAGTSYTF	TGTGCCAGTGGGGCAGGGACTAGCTACACCTTC
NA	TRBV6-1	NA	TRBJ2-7	CASSGGNAYEQYF	TGTGCCAGCAGTGGGGGCAACGCCTACGAGCAGTACTTC
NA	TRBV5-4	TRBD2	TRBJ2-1	CASSPGLAGGWGHNEQFF	TGTGCCAGCAGCCCGGGACTAGCGGGGGGCTGGGGCCACAATGAGCAGTTCTTC
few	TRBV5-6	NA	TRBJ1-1	CASSSEIQRNEAFF	TGTGCCAGCAGCTCGGAAATACAGAGAAATGAAGCTTTCTTT
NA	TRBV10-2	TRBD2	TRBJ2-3	CASRKPHGLAGGDPSTDTQYF	TGCGCCAGCAGAAAGCCCCACGGACTAGCGGGGGGAGACCCTAGCACAGATACGCAGTATTTT
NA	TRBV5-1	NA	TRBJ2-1	CASSQKQGVSSDEQFF	TGCGCCAGCAGCCAAAAACAGGGCGTGAGCAGCGATGAGCAGTTCTTC
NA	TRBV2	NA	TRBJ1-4	CASTLATETNEKLFF	TGTGCCAGCACTCTTGCGACGGAGACTAATGAAAAACTGTTTTTT
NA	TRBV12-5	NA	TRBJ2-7	CASGLSGANPYEQYF	TGTGCTAGTGGTTTGTCAGGGGCTAATCCCTACGAGCAGTACTTC
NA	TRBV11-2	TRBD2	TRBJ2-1	CASSPKPSGGALEQFF	TGTGCCAGCAGCCCCAAACCTAGCGGGGGGGCGCTTGAGCAGTTCTTC
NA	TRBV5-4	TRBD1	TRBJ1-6	CASSTWTGTYNSPLHF	TGTGCCAGCAGCACATGGACAGGGACATATAATTCACCCCTCCACTTT
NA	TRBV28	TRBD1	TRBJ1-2	CASGILGQNIYGYTF	TGTGCCAGCGGGATCCTGGGACAGAACATCTATGGCTACACCTTC
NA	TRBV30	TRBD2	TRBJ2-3	CAWSEAGGRTDTQYF	TGTGCCTGGAGTGAGGCGGGGGGGCGAACAGATACGCAGTATTTT
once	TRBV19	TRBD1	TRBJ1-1	CASSTRQGQNTEAFF	TGTGCCAGTAGTACCCGACAGGGGCAAAACACTGAAGCTTTCTTT
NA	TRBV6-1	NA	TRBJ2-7	CASSEGGGLTYEQYF	TGTGCCAGCAGTGAAGGGGGGGGGCTTACCTACGAGCAGTACTTC
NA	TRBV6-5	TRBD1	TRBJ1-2	CASSRQGVLYGYTF	TGTGCCAGCAGCCGACAGGGGGTTCTCTATGGCTACACCTTC
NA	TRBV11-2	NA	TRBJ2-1	CASSLDPQGYYNEQFF	TGTGCCAGCAGCTTAGATCCCCAGGGGTACTACAATGAGCAGTTCTTC
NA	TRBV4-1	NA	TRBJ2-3	CASSHRGVEGTDTQYF	TGCGCCAGCAGCCACCGGGGAGTTGAGGGCACAGATACGCAGTATTTT
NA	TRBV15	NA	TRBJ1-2	CATSRDLSERSISYTF	TGTGCCACCAGCAGAGATTTATCCGAAAGATCTATAAGCTACACCTTC
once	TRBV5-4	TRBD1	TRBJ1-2	CASSSQGALYGYTF	TGTGCCAGCAGCTCTCAGGGGGCCCTCTATGGCTACACCTTC
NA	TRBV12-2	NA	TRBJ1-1	CASRHSGPAFF	TGTGCAAGTCGCCACTCGGGTCCAGCTTTCTTT
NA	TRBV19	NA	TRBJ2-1	CASSTPGGQVGYNEQFF	TGTGCCAGTAGTACCCCAGGGGGGCAGGTGGGCTACAATGAGCAGTTCTTC
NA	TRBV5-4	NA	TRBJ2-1	CASSLLAVYYNEQFF	TGTGCCAGCAGCTTATTAGCAGTCTACTACAATGAGCAGTTCTTC
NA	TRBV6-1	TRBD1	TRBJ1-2	CASNRQGANYGYTF	TGTGCCAGCAACCGACAGGGGGCGAACTATGGCTACACCTTC
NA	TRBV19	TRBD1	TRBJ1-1	CASSRADRHMNTEAFF	TGTGCCAGTAGTAGGGCGGACAGGCACATGAACACTGAAGCTTTCTTT
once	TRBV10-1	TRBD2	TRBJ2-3	CASSESNGGGWTDTQYF	TGCGCCAGCAGTGAGTCGAATGGCGGGGGGTGGACAGATACGCAGTATTTT
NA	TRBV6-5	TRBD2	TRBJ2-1	CASSSTSGGYNEQFF	TGTGCCAGCAGCTCGACTAGCGGGGGGTACAATGAGCAGTTCTTC
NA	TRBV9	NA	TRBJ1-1	CASSVERSVGANTEAFF	TGTGCCAGCAGCGTAGAGAGGAGTGTGGGGGCGAACACTGAAGCTTTCTTT
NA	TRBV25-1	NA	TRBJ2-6	CASSSMKADVSGANVLTF	TGTGCCAGCAGTTCAATGAAAGCGGATGTCTCTGGGGCCAACGTCCTGACTTTC
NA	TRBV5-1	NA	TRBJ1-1	CASRLDSNTEAFF	TGCGCCAGCCGTCTTGACAGTAACACTGAAGCTTTCTTT
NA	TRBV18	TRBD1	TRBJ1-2	CASSQTPPGQANYGYTF	TGTGCCAGCTCACAAACTCCCCCGGGACAGGCAAACTATGGCTACACCTTC
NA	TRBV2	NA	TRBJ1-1	CASRRGGNTEAFF	TGTGCCAGCAGAAGGGGCGGGAACACTGAAGCTTTCTTT
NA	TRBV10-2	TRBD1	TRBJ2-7	CASQGARHPEQYF	TGCGCCAGCCAGGGGGCCAGACATCCCGAGCAGTACTTC
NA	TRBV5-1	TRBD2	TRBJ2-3	CASSLKGLAGNTDTQYF	TGCGCCAGCAGCTTGAAGGGACTAGCGGGGAACACAGATACGCAGTATTTT
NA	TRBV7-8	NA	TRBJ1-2	CASSPMSGGMENYGYTF	TGTGCCAGCAGCCCCATGAGTGGAGGGATGGAAAACTATGGCTACACCTTC
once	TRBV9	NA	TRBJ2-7	CASSGEGGYEQYF	TGTGCCAGCAGTGGAGAGGGGGGGTACGAGCAGTACTTC
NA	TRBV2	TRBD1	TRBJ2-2	CASSRHRGLEGTGELFF	TGTGCCAGCAGCCGGCACAGGGGGCTGGAGGGCACCGGGGAGCTGTTTTTT
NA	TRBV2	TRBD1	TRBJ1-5	CASSEGRDRSQRDQPQHF	TGTGCCAGCAGTGAGGGTCGGGACAGGTCGCAACGGGATCAGCCCCAGCATTTT
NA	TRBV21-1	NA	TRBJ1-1	CASRTGNAFF	TGTGCCAGCAGGACAGGGAACGCTTTCTTT
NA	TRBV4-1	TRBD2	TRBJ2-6	CASSHDDGGALNSGANVLTF	TGCGCCAGCAGCCACGACGACGGGGGGGCCCTGAACTCTGGGGCCAACGTCCTGACTTTC
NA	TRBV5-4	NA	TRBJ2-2	CASSSDFNTGELFF	TGTGCCAGCAGCTCGGACTTCAACACCGGGGAGCTGTTTTTT
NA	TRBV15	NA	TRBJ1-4	CATSITGSTNEKLFF	TGTGCCACCAGCATTACAGGGTCAACTAATGAAAAACTGTTTTTT
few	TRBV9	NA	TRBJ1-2	CASTKNEMAGSYNGYTF	TGTGCCAGCACCAAAAATGAAATGGCAGGGTCATATAATGGCTACACCTTC
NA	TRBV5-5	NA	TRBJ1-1	CASSLGVNTEAFF	TGTGCCAGCAGCTTAGGAGTGAACACTGAAGCTTTCTTT
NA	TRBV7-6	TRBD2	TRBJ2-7	CASSYTTSGGNTTYEQYF	TGTGCCAGCAGCTACACGACTAGCGGGGGGAACACGACCTACGAGCAGTACTTC
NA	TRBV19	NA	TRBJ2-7	CASSRATGYLRSEQYF	TGTGCCAGTAGCCGAGCCACAGGGTACCTCCGGAGCGAGCAGTACTTC
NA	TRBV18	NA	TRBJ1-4	CASSPQEKDGFVAPLLSNEKLFF	TGTGCCAGCTCACCACAAGAAAAGGATGGGTTTGTAGCCCCACTACTTTCTAATGAAAAACTGTTTTTT
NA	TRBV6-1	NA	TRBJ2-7	CASSRTAGAHYEQYF	TGTGCCAGCAGTCGGACAGCTGGGGCCCACTACGAGCAGTACTTC